A selection of T cell receptor beta chains follows, all from one sample in a study of CD8+ T cells in alopecia areata. The protocol was immunoSEQ multiplex PCR, while the TCRdb copy is restricted to in-frame clones and leaves out a portion. The sample holds some 190,000 clones, 50% to 70% seen once. The starting material was CD4+ T cells sorted from blood, obtained around week 49, from a patient treated with tofacitinib. These receptors all stem from a human donor with alopecia areata. CDR3s include the opening cysteine and the closing phenylalanine or tryptophan. Fields, in order: CDR3 DNA, CDR3 protein, D gene, V gene, clone size, J gene. A D gene is named only where the DNA matches it firmly. The size field is filled for only some rows; it gives once, few, many or a size class.

TGTGCCTGGAGTGGACAGGCCAGCTACGAGCAGTACTTC	CAWSGQASYEQYF	.	TRBV30	.	TRBJ2-7
TGCAGCGCTGCCCCGCCACCCAGGGTTTCCATGAACACTGAAGCTTTCTTT	CSAAPPPRVSMNTEAFF	.	TRBV29-1	.	TRBJ1-1
TGTGCCAGCAGTAGCGCTGGGAACACTGAAGCTTTCTTT	CASSSAGNTEAFF	.	TRBV27	.	TRBJ1-1
TGTGCCAGCAGCGTGGGACAGGAACATTATGGCTACACCTTC	CASSVGQEHYGYTF	TRBD1	TRBV7-9	once	TRBJ1-2
TGCAGCGTTTCTGCCGGTTCCTACGAGCAGTACTTC	CSVSAGSYEQYF	.	TRBV29-1	.	TRBJ2-7
TGTGCCAGCAGTTTCGACAATGGATATTCACCCCTCCACTTT	CASSFDNGYSPLHF	.	TRBV27	.	TRBJ1-6
TGTGCCAGCAGCCTCCCACTGGGAGAAAAACTGTTTTTT	CASSLPLGEKLFF	.	TRBV7-9	medium-sized	TRBJ1-4
TGCGCCAGCAGCCAAGCTGAGGGCACGAATGAGCAGTTCTTC	CASSQAEGTNEQFF	.	TRBV4-3	.	TRBJ2-1
TGTGCCTGGAGTCGGGTTGACTATGGCTACACCTTC	CAWSRVDYGYTF	.	TRBV30	.	TRBJ1-2
TGCAGCGTCGGCGGGGGGACATCCGAGCAGTACTTC	CSVGGGTSEQYF	TRBD2	TRBV29-1	.	TRBJ2-7
TGTGCCAGCAGCCGGGGACAGGAATACTATGGCTACACCTTC	CASSRGQEYYGYTF	TRBD1	TRBV7-8	.	TRBJ1-2
TGCAGCGCCCGCCGGGACAGGGGAGGCAGCGGGGAGCTGTTTTTT	CSARRDRGGSGELFF	TRBD1	TRBV29-1	.	TRBJ2-2
TGCGCCAGCAGTCCGGATTTCTATGGCTACACCTTC	CASSPDFYGYTF	.	TRBV23-1	once	TRBJ1-2
TGCAGCGCCACCCTCGGCGGGGACTACGAGCAGTACTTC	CSATLGGDYEQYF	.	TRBV29-1	few	TRBJ2-7